These T cell receptor beta chains were read from a single sample in a study of beta chain features in type 1 diabetes. The table came from immunoSEQ multiplex PCR; TCRdb's copy has only in-frame clones and leaves some out. The sample includes a few hundred thousand clones, over 12% of them seen just once. The sequencing input was naive CD4+ T cells from blood. The source of these receptors is a man aged 18 to 29 with type 1 diabetes. The CDR3 runs from the conserved cysteine through the conserved F or W. A D gene is named only where the DNA matches it firmly. The size of a clone is reported for some rows only, either as once, few or many, or as a class for expanded clones.

cdr3_nt cdr3_aa clone_size j_call d_call v_call
TGCAGCGTTGGAGTCCAGGGAAGGACTGAAGCTTTCTTT CSVGVQGRTEAFF . TRBJ1-1 . TRBV29-1
TGTGCCAGCAGCTTAGCAGTAACGGTCGAGCAGTACTTC CASSLAVTVEQYF few TRBJ2-7 . TRBV7-2
TGTGCCAGCAGCCTATACGGGGGGGCTTCCTACAATGAGCAGTTCTTC CASSLYGGASYNEQFF . TRBJ2-1 TRBD2 TRBV5-6
TGTGCCACGGCCAATACTAAGGATGGCAATCAGCCCCAGCATTTT CATANTKDGNQPQHF few TRBJ1-5 . TRBV7-9
TGCGCCAGCAGCTTTGGACAGGGGGAGACCCAGTACTTC CASSFGQGETQYF . TRBJ2-5 TRBD1 TRBV5-1
TGTGCCAGTAGCTACAGACTAGCGCCATCCTACAATGAGCAGTTCTTC CASSYRLAPSYNEQFF few TRBJ2-1 TRBD2 TRBV19
TGCGCCAGCAGCCTTGGGACAGGCAACTACGAGCAGTACTTC CASSLGTGNYEQYF . TRBJ2-7 TRBD1 TRBV4-3
TGTGCCAGTAGTTTAGGGGACAGCTACTACAATGAGCAGTTCTTC CASSLGDSYYNEQFF . TRBJ2-1 TRBD1 TRBV19
TGTGCCAGCAGCCCAGCCGGGGTAGGGCAGTACTTC CASSPAGVGQYF few TRBJ2-7 . TRBV11-2
TGTGCCTGGAGTAGACATTTGGACTACGAGCAGTACTTC CAWSRHLDYEQYF few TRBJ2-7 . TRBV30